The clone carrying this T cell receptor (beta chain) appeared once. Profiling relied on immunoSEQ multiplex PCR, and the TCRdb table lists in-frame clones only, not all of them. Of 150,000 to 200,000 clones in the sample, 75% to 80% were seen once. The sample originates from a study of blood T cell repertoires in COVID-19. Study in general: In each case, the material was cDNA or gDNA derived from T cells, B-cell-depleted T cells, or PBMCs.

This clonotype was obtained from a woman in her 70s with acute or convalescent COVID-19. The specimen was peripheral blood.

CDR3 in amino acids: CASSLQETQYF. The DNA of the CDR3 is TGTGCCAGCAGTCTACAAGAGACCCAGTACTTC. The V and J genes are TRBV2 and TRBJ2-5, with D hard to call. V gave up 5 bases and J gave up 2 bases, with 3 bases separating them. The germline V gene encodes CDR1 SNHLY and CDR2 FYNNEI. This CDR3 is built from 11 residues.